This T cell receptor (beta chain) emerged from a study of blood T cell repertoires in COVID-19. Study-wide context: T cells, B-cell-depleted T cells, or PBMCs provided the cDNA or gDNA that served as material.

CDR1 is LNHDA, CDR2 SQIVND, per germline (reference sequence). CDR3 length equals 15 residues. V was trimmed by 3 bases and J by 3 bases, leaving 11 bases between them. The authors' processing: Amplification from reference gene primers served as the basis for estimated nucleated cell counts. The method was immunoSEQ multiplex PCR; TCRdb's version includes in-frame clones alone and lacks a portion of them. The V and J calls and clone size were taken over from that table, and D and trimming were inferred from the DNA. There are under 250,000 clones in the sample; around 82% occur only once, and approximately 5% lies in the top ten. Assignments of participants to cohorts depended upon their own reported clinical history. All exposed participants met a person with COVID-19 within 2 weeks before entering the study.

The sequence was obtained from a woman aged 50 to 60 who had been exposed to COVID-19. The gene calls are TRBV19 and TRBJ2-2; possibly TRBD1 for D (6 bases). The sequenced sample consisted of PBMCs or T cells enriched from blood (not recorded which). For the CDR3, the DNA is TGTGCCAGTAGTATCTCAGGGGCCCACACCGGGGAGCTGTTTTTT. It translates to CASSISGAHTGELFF.